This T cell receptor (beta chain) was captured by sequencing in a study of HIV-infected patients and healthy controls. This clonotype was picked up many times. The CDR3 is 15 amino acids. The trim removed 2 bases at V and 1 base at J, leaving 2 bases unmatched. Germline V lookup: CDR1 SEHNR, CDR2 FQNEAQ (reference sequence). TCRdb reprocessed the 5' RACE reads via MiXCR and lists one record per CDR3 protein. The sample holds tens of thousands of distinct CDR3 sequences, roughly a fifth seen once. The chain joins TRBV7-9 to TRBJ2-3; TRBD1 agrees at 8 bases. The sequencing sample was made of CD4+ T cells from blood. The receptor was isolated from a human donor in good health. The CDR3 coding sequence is TGTGCCAGCAGCTTAACGACAGGGGGCACAGATACGCAGTATTTT. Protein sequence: CASSLTTGGTDTQYF.